Below are 14 T cell receptor beta chains sequenced from a single sample in a study of blood T cells in healthy people across ages. Together with a sample-barcoded 5' primer, a J-beta primer mix was included in a second PCR lasting about 6 to 12 cycles. From the 5' RACE reads, TCRdb called clonotypes with MiXCR, one entry per CDR3 protein. The top ten hold roughly 8.2% of the sample, which has about 1.7 million distinct CDR3 sequences, 28% seen once. Sequencing was performed on blood. The receptors shown here come from a woman between 25 and 40 years old in good health.

Only a few counts were recorded for this clonotype. This sequence joins TRBV29-1 and TRBJ1-1; no firm D call. There are 10 residues in the CDR3. In germline, CDR1 is SQVTM, CDR2 ANQGSEA. V was trimmed by 4 bases and J by 8 bases, leaving 8 bases between them. The CDR3 region has the DNA TGCAGCGTTGTAGGAGGGGAAGCTTTCTTT. Translation gives CSVVGGEAFF.

As for this clonotype: The junction departs from germline at one end; a sequencing error may be responsible. The rearrangement links TRBV7-9 to TRBJ1-1; D not certain. The CDR3 is 15 residues long. Looked up from germline, CDR1 is SEHNR and CDR2 is FQNEAQ (reference sequence). CDR3 DNA: TGCGCCAGCGGCTTAGCGCTGGTAGGGAACACTGAAGCTTTCTTT. Translating gives CASGLALVGNTEAFF.

The sample holds a few counts of this clonotype. J is TRBJ2-7 and V is TRBV7-8; D perhaps matches TRBD2 (5 bases). Germline CDR1 reads SGHVS; CDR2 reads FQNEAQ. The germline V and J ends were trimmed by 6 bases and 7 bases, with 16 bases remaining between them. This CDR3 is built from 13 residues. Here the CDR3 reads CASSRHNEGEQYF. CDR3 coding DNA: TGTGCCAGCAGTCGACATAACGAGGGAGAGCAGTACTTC. Combining the CDR3 with reference TRBV7-8 and TRBJ2-7 gives the whole variable domain GAGVSQSPRYKVAKRGQDVALRCDPISGHVSLFWYQQALGQGPEFLTYFQNEAQLDKSGLPSDRFFAERPEGSVSTLKIQRTQQEDSAVYLCASSRHNEGEQYFGPGTRLTVT.

Many counts were recorded for this clonotype. J is TRBJ2-3 and V is TRBV12-3 or TRBV12-4; 8 bases line up with TRBD1. After removal of 4 bases from V and 6 bases from J, the junction contained 9 bases not matched to a gene. This CDR3 contains 15 residues. The CDR3 bases are TGTGCCAGCAGTTCTCAGACAGGGGTTCTCGATACGCAGTATTTT. Translating it yields CASSSQTGVLDTQYF.

This clonotype has at least ten counts. The rearrangement uses TRBV5-6 and TRBJ1-2; TRBD1 might be the D (6 bases). The V gene lost 4 bases and the J gene lost 4 bases, with 14 bases spanning the gap. The CDR3 extends over 14 amino acids. Germline assignment: CDR1 SGHDT and CDR2 YYEEEE. The CDR3 sequence: CASSPPGAGYGYTF. CDR3 DNA sequence: TGTGCCAGCAGCCCCCCAGGGGCCGGCTATGGCTACACCTTC.

This clonotype was seen only a few times. The chain joins TRBV29-1 to TRBJ1-1; D remains unclear. The V end lost 6 bases, the J end lost 5 bases, and 13 bases lay between the germline ends. Looked up from germline, CDR1 is SQVTM and CDR2 is ANQGSEA. CDR3 length equals 12 residues. In DNA form, the CDR3 reads TGCAGCGTCGCTGGTTATAGGACTGAAGCTTTCTTT. This gives the protein CSVAGYRTEAFF.

This clonotype was seen only a few times. The chain has TRBV20-1 and TRBJ1-2; D possibly corresponds to TRBD1 (6 bases). This CDR3 contains 14 residues. Germline CDR1 and CDR2: DFQATT and SNEGSKA (reference sequence). Between the trimmed V and J ends, which lost 4 bases and 2 bases, there was a span of 14 bases. The CDR3 DNA is TGCAGTGCTATGGGAGGGGGTCAAAACTATGGCTACACCTTC. Residues: CSAMGGGQNYGYTF.

This chain connects TRBV28 to TRBJ1-5; possible D gene TRBD1, 5 bases. The length of the CDR3 is 16 residues. CDR1 and CDR2 from the germline V gene are MDHEN and SYDVKM. Trimming removed 3 bases from V and 5 bases from J, with 17 bases in between. The CDR3 sequence is CASSFELQVGDQPQHF. In nucleotides, the CDR3 is TGTGCCAGCAGTTTTGAGTTACAGGTGGGAGATCAGCCCCAGCATTTT.

This clonotype has only a few counts. The chain carries TRBV7-2 and TRBJ1-5, with 8 bases matching TRBD1. Germline-derived CDR1 and CDR2 are SGHTA and FQGNSA. The CDR3 loop spans 12 amino acids. After removal of 5 bases from V and 14 bases from J, the junction contained 8 bases not matched to a gene. The CDR3 sequence: CASSPDRGIEHF. The DNA of the CDR3 is TGTGCCAGCAGCCCCGACAGGGGCATTGAGCATTTT. The whole variable domain, remainder taken from reference TRBV7-2 and TRBJ1-5, is GAGVSQSPSNKVTEKGKDVELRCDPISGHTALYWYRQSLGQGLEFLIYFQGNSAPDKSGLPSDRFSAERTGGSVSTLTIQRTQQEDSAVYLCASSPDRGIEHFGDGTRLSIL.

J is TRBJ2-7 and V is TRBV4-2; D might be TRBD2 (6 bases). The V and J ends lost 1 base and 0 bases respectively, with 13 bases between them. This CDR3 spans 16 amino acids. Germline loops: CDR1 LGHNA, CDR2 YNFKEQ. In nucleotides, the CDR3 is TGTGCCAGCAGCCAAGTCGCGGGGAGTGCCTCCTACGAGCAGTACTTC. Protein sequence: CASSQVAGSASYEQYF.

The J gene is TRBJ2-7, the V gene TRBV21-1; the tabulated D call, TRBD1, remains unverified against the DNA. TRBV21-1 is recorded as a pseudogene. The CDR3 consists of 21 residues. CDR3 sequence: CASSKEALRPLTVTLPGEQYF. CDR3 DNA: TGTGCCAGCAGCAAAGAGGCCTTGCGCCCCTTGACCGTTACACTTCCGGGGGAGCAGTACTTC.

This clonotype was detected ten times or more. DNA of the CDR3: TGTGCCAGCAGCAACACAGATACGCAGTATTTT. This codes for CASSNTDTQYF. This sequence joins TRBV7-2 and TRBJ2-3; unclear D gene. The V gene lost 5 bases and the J gene lost 2 bases, with 2 bases spanning the gap. CDR3 length: 11 residues. Per germline, CDR1 SGHTA and CDR2 FQGNSA.

This clonotype was seen repeatedly, ten times or more. The chain has TRBV29-1 and TRBJ2-5, with TRBD2 matching 9 bases. The CDR3 is 14 residues long. The trim removed 5 bases at V and 0 bases at J, leaving 4 bases unmatched. Germline CDR1 SQVTM, CDR2 ANQGSEA. The CDR3 sequence is CSVPAGGYQETQYF. The CDR3 DNA reads TGCAGCGTTCCGGCGGGGGGGTACCAAGAGACCCAGTACTTC.

The chain links TRBV20-1 to TRBJ2-2; TRBD1 might be the D (6 bases). This CDR3 region has 14 residues. CDR1 is DFQATT and CDR2 is SNEGSKA in the germline V gene (reference sequence). The germline V and J ends were trimmed by 3 bases and 6 bases, with 14 bases remaining between them. CDR3 sequence reads: CSAREQGRSGELFF. CDR3 nucleotides: TGCAGTGCTAGGGAACAGGGAAGGTCCGGGGAGCTGTTTTTT.